This TCR beta chain was found in a study of identical twins. This clonotype was observed a few times. No antigen is known for it. Overall study findings and caveats: Memory repertoires showed no such pattern, whereas abundant cord blood beta clonotypes carried fewer insertions. The authors drew conclusions from cross-sectional statistical analysis rather than following the same donors.

V shed 5 bases and J shed 5 bases, with 15 bases lying between them. Germline-derived CDR1 and CDR2 are SGHTA and FQGNSA. This CDR3 has 14 residues. Unique molecular identifiers were in the cDNA, with template-switch universal primer binding. TCRdb reprocessed the 5' RACE reads via MiXCR and lists one record per CDR3 protein. The repertoire holds 600,000 to 850,000 distinct CDR3 sequences, 18% seen once, with around 13% in the top ten. The sample also formed part of further work on T cells expressing NK-cell markers. This second report adds: A few donors' CD3+CD56-NKG2C+ cells were dominated by the same clonotypes.

The chain couples TRBV7-2 to TRBJ2-5, with TRBD2 as a possible D gene (6 bases). The specimen was PBMCs. This TCR came from a woman aged 18-29 years in good health. The CDR3 DNA reads TGTGCCAGCAGCGCAACGCGGGGTGGGGAGACCCAGTACTTC. Translated, it gives CASSATRGGETQYF.